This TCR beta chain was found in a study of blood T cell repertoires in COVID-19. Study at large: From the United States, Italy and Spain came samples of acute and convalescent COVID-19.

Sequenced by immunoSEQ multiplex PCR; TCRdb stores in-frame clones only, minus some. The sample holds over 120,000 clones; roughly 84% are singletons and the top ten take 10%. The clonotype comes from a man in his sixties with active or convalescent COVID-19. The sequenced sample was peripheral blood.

The CDR3 sequence: CSVLLQPNTEAFF. CDR3 sequence (DNA): TGCAGCGTTCTCTTACAGCCTAACACTGAAGCTTTCTTT. The rearrangement uses TRBV29-1 and TRBJ1-1; D is undetermined. This CDR3 region has 13 residues. V was clipped by 5 bases and J by 2 bases, with 12 bases between them. Germline CDR1 and CDR2: SQVTM and ANQGSEA.